This note documents a single T cell receptor beta chain sequence. Its antigen is currently unknown. The CDR3 contains 14 residues. Trimming pared 0 bases from V and 1 base from J, leaving 5 bases between. Germline loops: CDR1 SGHRS, CDR2 YFSETQ. The data belong to a study of siplizumab effects on memory and regulatory T cells. TCRdb keeps only in-frame clones here, not all; method: immunoSEQ multiplex PCR. This sample has about 100,000 clones, with about 91% found just once. Study-level results: Mapping to unstimulated subsets was achieved for only a minor fraction of alloreactive clones. Tregs proliferating in siplizumab cultures lacked confirmation of their suppressive function. Roughly 80-95% of proliferating CD4+ or CD8+ clones defied assignment to a naive or memory phenotype.

The V and J genes are TRBV5-1 and TRBJ1-3; D not resolved. Sequencing was done on a sample of CD4+ T cells sorted from blood. The sequence was obtained from a human donor in good health. Some clones in this sample may be carry-over from other donors' samples. The DNA for the CDR3 is TGCGCCAGCAGCTTGGAGGGTTCTGGAAACACCATATATTTT. Protein product: CASSLEGSGNTIYF.